This T cell receptor beta chain was profiled in a study of blood T cell repertoires in COVID-19. Between the trimmed V and J ends, which lost 4 bases and 9 bases, there was a span of 16 bases. Germline V gene sequence: CDR1 SGHTA, CDR2 FQGTGA. CDR3 size: 14 residues. Method: immunoSEQ multiplex PCR; TCRdb's copy keeps in-frame clones and lacks some. In the table there are about 350,000 clones, about 88% of which are singletons. V is TRBV7-3 and J is TRBJ2-1; the D gene is possibly TRBD1 (5 bases). This sequence was found in a woman aged 25 to 45 who had been exposed to COVID-19. The material sequenced was PBMCs or T cells enriched from blood (not recorded which). CDR3: CASSSRSQGAEQFF. CDR3 DNA: TGTGCCAGCAGCTCCCGCTCGCAAGGGGCTGAGCAGTTCTTC.